This T cell receptor beta chain was sequenced for a study of shared clonotypes between healthy human individuals. Study information: The study used three CD4 naive, three CD4 memory, two CD8 naive and one CD8 memory plate per donor.

Trimming cost V 2 bases and J 4 bases; bases outside gene matches: 3. Germline V gene data show CDR1 as KGHSH and CDR2 as LQKENI. This CDR3 region has 16 residues. Sequencing was performed with immunoSEQ multiplex PCR; in TCRdb, only in-frame clones are kept and a portion is missing. This sample has about 1.5 million clones, with nearly 99% found just once. The receptor was isolated from a man in his thirties or forties in good health. The chain is built from TRBV18 and TRBJ2-2, with 11 bases matching TRBD1. Material: naive CD4+ T cells sorted from blood. Subset noted: CD45RA+ positively selected. CDR3 in amino acids: CASSPTGTGGTGELFF. In DNA, the CDR3 is TGTGCCAGCTCACCAACCGGGACAGGGGGCACCGGGGAGCTGTTTTTT.